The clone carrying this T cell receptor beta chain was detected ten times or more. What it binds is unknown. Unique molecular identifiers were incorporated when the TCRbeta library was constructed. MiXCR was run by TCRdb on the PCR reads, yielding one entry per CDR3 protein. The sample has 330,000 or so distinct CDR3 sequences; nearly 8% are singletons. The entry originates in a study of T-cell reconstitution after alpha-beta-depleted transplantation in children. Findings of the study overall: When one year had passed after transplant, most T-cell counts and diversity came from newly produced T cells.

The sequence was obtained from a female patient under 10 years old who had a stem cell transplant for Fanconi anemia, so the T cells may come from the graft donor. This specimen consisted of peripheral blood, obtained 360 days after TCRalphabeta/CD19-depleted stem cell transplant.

The CDR3 region is CASRKDTGIYNEQFF. The CDR3 DNA reads TGTGCCAGCAGAAAAGATACGGGAATCTACAATGAGCAGTTCTTC. The V call is TRBV7-6, the J call TRBJ2-1; weak D call: TRBD2 (5 bases). The V gene's germline CDR1 is SGHVS and CDR2 FNYEAQ. Trimming pared 6 bases from V and 3 bases from J, leaving 15 bases between. The CDR3 is made up of 15 amino acids.